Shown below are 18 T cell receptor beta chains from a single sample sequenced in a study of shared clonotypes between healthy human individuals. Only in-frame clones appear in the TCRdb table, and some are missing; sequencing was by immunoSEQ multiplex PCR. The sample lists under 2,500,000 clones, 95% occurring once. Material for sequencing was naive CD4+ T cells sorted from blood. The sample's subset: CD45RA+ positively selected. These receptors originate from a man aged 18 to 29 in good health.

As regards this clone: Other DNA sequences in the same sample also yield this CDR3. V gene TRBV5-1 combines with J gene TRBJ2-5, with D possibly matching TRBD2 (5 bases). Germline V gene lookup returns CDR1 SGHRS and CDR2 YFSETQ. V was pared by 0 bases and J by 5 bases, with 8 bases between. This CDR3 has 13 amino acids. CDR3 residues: CASSLGTGETQYF. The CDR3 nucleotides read TGCGCCAGCAGCTTGGGGACGGGGGAGACCCAGTACTTC.

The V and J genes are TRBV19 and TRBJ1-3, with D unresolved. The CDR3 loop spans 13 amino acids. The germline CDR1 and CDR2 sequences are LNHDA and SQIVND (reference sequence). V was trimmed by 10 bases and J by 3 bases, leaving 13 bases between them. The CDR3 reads CATPSPGGNTIYF. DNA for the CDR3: TGTGCCACCCCCAGTCCGGGTGGAAACACCATATATTTT.

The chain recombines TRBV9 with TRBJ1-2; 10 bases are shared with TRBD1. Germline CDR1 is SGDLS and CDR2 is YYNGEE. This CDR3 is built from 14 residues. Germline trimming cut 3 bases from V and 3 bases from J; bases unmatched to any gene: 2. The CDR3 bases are TGTGCCAGCAGCGAGGACAGGGGGGACTATGGCTACACCTTC. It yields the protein CASSEDRGDYGYTF.

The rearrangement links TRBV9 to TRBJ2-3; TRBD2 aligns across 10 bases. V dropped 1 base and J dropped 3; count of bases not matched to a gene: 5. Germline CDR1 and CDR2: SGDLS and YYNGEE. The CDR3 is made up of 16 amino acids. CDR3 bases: TGTGCCAGCAGCGTATCGGTAGCGGGGGGAACAGATACGCAGTATTTT. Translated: CASSVSVAGGTDTQYF. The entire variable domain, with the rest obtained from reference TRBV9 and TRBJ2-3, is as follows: DSGVTQTPKHLITATGQRVTLRCSPRSGDLSVYWYQQSLDQGLQFLIQYYNGEERAKGNILERFSAQQFPDLHSELNLSSLELGDSALYFCASSVSVAGGTDTQYFGPGTRLTVL.

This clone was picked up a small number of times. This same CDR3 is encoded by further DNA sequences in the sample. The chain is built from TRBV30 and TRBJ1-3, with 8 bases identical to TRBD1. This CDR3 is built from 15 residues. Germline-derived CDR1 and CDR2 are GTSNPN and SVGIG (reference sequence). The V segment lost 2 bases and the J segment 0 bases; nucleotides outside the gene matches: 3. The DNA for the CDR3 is TGTGCCTGGAGTTCCAGGGGGCTCTCTGGAAACACCATATATTTT. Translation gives CAWSSRGLSGNTIYF. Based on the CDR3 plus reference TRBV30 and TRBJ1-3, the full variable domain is SQTIHQWPATLVQPVGSPLSLECTVEGTSNPNLYWYRQAAGRGLQLLFYSVGIGQISSEVPQNLSASRPQDRQFILSSKKLLLSDSGFYLCAWSSRGLSGNTIYFGEGSWLTVV.

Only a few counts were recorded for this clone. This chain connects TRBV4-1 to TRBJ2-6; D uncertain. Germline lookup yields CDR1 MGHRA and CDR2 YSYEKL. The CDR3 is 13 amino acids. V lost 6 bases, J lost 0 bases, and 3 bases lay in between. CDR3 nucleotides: TGCGCCAGCAGACTCTCTGGGGCCAACGTCCTGACTTTC. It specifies CASRLSGANVLTF.

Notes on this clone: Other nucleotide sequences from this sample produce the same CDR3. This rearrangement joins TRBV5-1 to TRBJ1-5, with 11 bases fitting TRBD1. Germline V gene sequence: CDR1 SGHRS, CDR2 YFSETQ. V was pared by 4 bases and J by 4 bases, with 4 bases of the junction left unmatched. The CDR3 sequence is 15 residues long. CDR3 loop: CASSPGTGGNQPQHF. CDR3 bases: TGCGCCAGCAGCCCGGGGACAGGGGGGAATCAGCCCCAGCATTTT.

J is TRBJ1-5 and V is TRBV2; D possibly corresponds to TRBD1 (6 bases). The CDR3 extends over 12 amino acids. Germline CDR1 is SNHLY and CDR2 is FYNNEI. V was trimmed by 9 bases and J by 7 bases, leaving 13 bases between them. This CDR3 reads CASQQGGQPQHF. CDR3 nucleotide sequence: TGTGCCAGTCAACAGGGCGGACAGCCCCAGCATTTT.

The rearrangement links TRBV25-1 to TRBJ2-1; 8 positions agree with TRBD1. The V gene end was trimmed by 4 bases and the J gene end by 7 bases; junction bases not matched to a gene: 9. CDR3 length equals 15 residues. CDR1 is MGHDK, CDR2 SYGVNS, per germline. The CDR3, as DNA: TGTGCCAGCAGTGGTCTCCGGGACAGGCGAAATGAGCAGTTCTTC. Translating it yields CASSGLRDRRNEQFF.

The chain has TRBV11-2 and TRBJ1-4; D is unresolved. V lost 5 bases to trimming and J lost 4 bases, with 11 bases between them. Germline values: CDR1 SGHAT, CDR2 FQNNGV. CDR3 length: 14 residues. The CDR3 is CASSASDRNEKLFF. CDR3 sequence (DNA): TGTGCCAGCAGCGCATCGGACCGTAATGAAAAACTGTTTTTT.

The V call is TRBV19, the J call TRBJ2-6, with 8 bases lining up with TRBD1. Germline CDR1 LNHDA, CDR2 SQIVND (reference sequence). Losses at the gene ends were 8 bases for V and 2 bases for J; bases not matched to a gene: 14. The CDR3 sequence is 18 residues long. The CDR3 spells CASSTGVVLIAGANVLTF. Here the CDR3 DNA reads TGTGCCAGTTCGACAGGGGTGGTTCTGATCGCTGGGGCCAACGTCCTGACTTTC.

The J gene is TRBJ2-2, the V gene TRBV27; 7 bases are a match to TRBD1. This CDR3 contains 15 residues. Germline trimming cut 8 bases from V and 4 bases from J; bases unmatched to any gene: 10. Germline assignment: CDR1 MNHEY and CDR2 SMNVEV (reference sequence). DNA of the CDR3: TGTGCCAGCGGAGACAGGGTTCATAGCACCGGGGAGCTGTTTTTT. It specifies CASGDRVHSTGELFF.

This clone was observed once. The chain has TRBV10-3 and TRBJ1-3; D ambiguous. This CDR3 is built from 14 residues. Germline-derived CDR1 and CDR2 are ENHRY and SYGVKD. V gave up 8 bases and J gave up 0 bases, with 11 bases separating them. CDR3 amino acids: CAISQISSGNTIYF. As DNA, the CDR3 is TGTGCCATCTCACAGATATCCTCTGGAAACACCATATATTTT.

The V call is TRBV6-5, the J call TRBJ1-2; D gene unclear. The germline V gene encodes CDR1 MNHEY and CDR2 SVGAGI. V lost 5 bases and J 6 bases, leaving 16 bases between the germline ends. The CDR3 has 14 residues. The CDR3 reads CASSTGRVSNGYTF. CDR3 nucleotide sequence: TGTGCCAGCAGTACCGGGAGGGTAAGTAATGGCTACACCTTC.

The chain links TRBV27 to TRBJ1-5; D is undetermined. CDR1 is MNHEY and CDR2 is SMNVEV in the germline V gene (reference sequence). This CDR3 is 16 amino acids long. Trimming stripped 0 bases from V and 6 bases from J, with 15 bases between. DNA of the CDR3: TGTGCCAGCAGTTTATCGAAAGCCTCCGGCGGTCAGCCCCAGCATTTT. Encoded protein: CASSLSKASGGQPQHF.

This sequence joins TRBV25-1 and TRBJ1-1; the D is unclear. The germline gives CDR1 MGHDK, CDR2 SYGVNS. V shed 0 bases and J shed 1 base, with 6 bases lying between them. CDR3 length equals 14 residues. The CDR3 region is CASSEYFENTEAFF. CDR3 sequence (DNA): TGTGCCAGCAGTGAATATTTTGAGAACACTGAAGCTTTCTTT.

This CDR3 is CASSPQGATLDIQYF. CDR3 DNA sequence: TGTGCCAGCAGCCCACAGGGGGCGACCCTGGACATTCAGTACTTC. V is TRBV11-2 and J is TRBJ2-4; the match to TRBD1 covers 9 bases. V was clipped by 5 bases and J by 8 bases; unmatched bases: 10. Germline V gives CDR1 SGHAT, CDR2 FQNNGV. CDR3 size: 15 residues.

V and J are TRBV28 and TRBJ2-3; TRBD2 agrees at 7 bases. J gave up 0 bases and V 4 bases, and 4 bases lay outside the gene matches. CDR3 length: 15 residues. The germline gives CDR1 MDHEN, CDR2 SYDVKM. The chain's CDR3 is CASSYPRGSTDTQYF. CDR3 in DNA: TGTGCCAGCAGTTATCCGCGGGGGAGCACAGATACGCAGTATTTT.